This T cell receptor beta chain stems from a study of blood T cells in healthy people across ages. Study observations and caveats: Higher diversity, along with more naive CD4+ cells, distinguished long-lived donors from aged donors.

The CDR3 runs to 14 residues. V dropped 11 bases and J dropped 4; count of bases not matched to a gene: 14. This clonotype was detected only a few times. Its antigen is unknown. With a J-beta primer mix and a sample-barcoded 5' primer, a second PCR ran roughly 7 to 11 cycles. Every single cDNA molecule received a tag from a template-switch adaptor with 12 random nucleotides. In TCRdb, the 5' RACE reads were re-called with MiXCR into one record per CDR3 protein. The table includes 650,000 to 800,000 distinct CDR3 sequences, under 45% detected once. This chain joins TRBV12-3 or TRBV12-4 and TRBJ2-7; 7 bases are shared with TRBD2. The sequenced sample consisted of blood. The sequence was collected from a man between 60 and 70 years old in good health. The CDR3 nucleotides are TGTGCCTCCAGCAGCGGGACCCTTCCGTACGAGCAGTACTTC. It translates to CASSSGTLPYEQYF.